This T cell receptor (beta chain) was sequenced in a study of cytomegalovirus exposure and HLA in healthy donors. Study findings and constraints: Later analysis associated a missense DCLRE1C variant with TCR beta V- and J-gene trimming.

CDR1 is KGHSH, CDR2 LQKENI, per germline. V shed 3 bases and J shed 5 bases, with 11 bases lying between them. CDR3 size: 14 residues. Details on this clone: Its antigen is not known.

With 60 Vbeta and 13 Jbeta primers, the PCR was carried out. Libraries were prepared by immunoSEQ multiplex PCR; TCRdb keeps only in-frame clonotypes and omits some of them. The repertoire includes tens of thousands of clones, 80% of them detected once, and around 3.9% sits in the top ten. The chain couples TRBV18 to TRBJ2-1; TRBD2 is a possible D gene (5 bases). Specimen: PBMCs. The TCR comes from a woman aged 40-49 years in good health and CMV-seronegative. The CDR3 loop is CASSPPKGDNEQFF. The CDR3 region has the DNA TGTGCCAGCTCACCGCCTAAGGGAGACAATGAGCAGTTCTTC.